This T cell receptor beta chain came from a study of cytomegalovirus exposure and HLA in healthy donors. Study findings and constraints: The study designated over 150 TCR beta chains cytomegalovirus-associated.

About this clone itself: Its matching antigen is unknown.

The V and J ends lost 2 bases and 0 bases respectively, with 17 bases between them. This CDR3 contains 19 residues. Germline V lookup: CDR1 ENHRY, CDR2 SYGVKD. Researchers ran the PCR with 60 Vbeta and 13 Jbeta primers. Sequencing used immunoSEQ multiplex PCR; TCRdb keeps in-frame clones, though not all of them. Found here are around 100,000 clones, around 78% of them singletons; the top ten hold around 4.3%. The chain joins TRBV10-3 to TRBJ2-6, with D perhaps matching TRBD1 (5 bases). What was sequenced was PBMCs. This TCR derives from a woman aged 40 to 50 in good health and CMV-seropositive. The CDR3 loop reads CAISETGLSLHSGANVLTF. The CDR3 DNA reads as TGTGCCATCAGTGAGACAGGTTTGAGCCTCCACTCTGGGGCCAACGTCCTGACTTTC.